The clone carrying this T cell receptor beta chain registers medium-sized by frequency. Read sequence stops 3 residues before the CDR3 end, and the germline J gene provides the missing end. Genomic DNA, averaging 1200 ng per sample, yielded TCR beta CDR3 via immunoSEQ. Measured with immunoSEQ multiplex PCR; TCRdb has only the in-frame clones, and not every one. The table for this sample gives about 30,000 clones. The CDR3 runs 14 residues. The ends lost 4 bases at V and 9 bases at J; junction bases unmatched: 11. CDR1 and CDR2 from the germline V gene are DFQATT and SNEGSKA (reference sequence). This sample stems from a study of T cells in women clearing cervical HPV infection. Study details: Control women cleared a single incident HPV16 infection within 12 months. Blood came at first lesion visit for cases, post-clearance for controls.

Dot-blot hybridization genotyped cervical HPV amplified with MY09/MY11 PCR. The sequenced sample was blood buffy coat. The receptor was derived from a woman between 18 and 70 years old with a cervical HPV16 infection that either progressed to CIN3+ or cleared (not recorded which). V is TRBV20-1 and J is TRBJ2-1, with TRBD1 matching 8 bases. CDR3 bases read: TGCAGTGCTAAAAAGGGACAGGACAATGGTGAG. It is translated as CSAKKGQDNGE. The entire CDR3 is CSAKKGQDNGEQFF.